This T cell receptor (beta chain) derives from a study of early T cells in non-severe SARS-CoV-2 infection. Study overall: Unsorted whole blood bulk RNA was sequenced, with unpaired chains.

The germline V gene encodes CDR1 DFQATT and CDR2 SNEGSKA (reference sequence). Trimming removed 5 bases at V and 2 bases at J, with 13 bases between. This CDR3 comprises 13 residues. As to this clonotype: Its matching antigen is unknown.

Researchers tagged individual cDNA molecules with unique molecular identifiers. TCRdb analysed the 5' RACE reads with MiXCR anew, one entry per CDR3 protein. The data show roughly 80,000 distinct CDR3 sequences, 8.5% to 10% seen once. Study findings and constraints: Private and CD4 specificities were missed by VDJdb matching, which favored anti-spike CD8 responses.

This chain uses TRBV20-1 with TRBJ2-7; either TRBD1 or TRBD2 may fit D (5 bases each). The sequence was obtained from an adult who was a healthcare worker with PCR-confirmed SARS-CoV-2 infection or an uninfected control (not recorded which). The sequencing sample was made of whole blood. CDR3 nucleotides: TGCAGTGCTGGAAGCCGGGACCCCTACGAGCAGTACTTC. Its translation: CSAGSRDPYEQYF.